A single sample is the source of the 26 T cell receptor beta chains below, sequenced in a study of T cells in Graves' hyperthyroidism and ophthalmopathy. TCR beta CDR3 sequences were amplified from RNA transcripts. Using the HTBI primer set, a first-round RT-PCR was run on the TCR CDR3. MiXCR was run by TCRdb on the multiplex PCR reads, yielding one entry per CDR3 protein. The sample shows some 490,000 distinct CDR3 sequences, approximately 23% of them seen only once. Sequencing was carried out using blood. Receptor source: a woman in her 70s with Graves' ophthalmopathy.

This clonotype was detected only a few times. The chain joins TRBV7-3 to TRBJ2-5, with D unclear. The ends were cut back, 1 base at V and 5 bases at J, with 8 bases in the middle. The V gene's germline CDR1 is SGHTA and CDR2 FQGTGA. The CDR3 loop spans 13 amino acids. The DNA of the CDR3 is TGTGCCAGCAGCTTAAGTTTCGGGGAGACCCAGTACTTC. This gives the protein CASSLSFGETQYF.

The genes are TRBV19 and TRBJ1-5; 9 bases align to TRBD1. CDR1 LNHDA and CDR2 SQIVND come from the germline V gene (reference sequence). The length of the CDR3 is 15 residues. V lost 4 bases, J lost 3 bases, and 4 bases stayed unmatched. The CDR3 region has the DNA TGTGCCAGTAGTAGGGGACAGGGTCCCAATCAGCCCCAGCATTTT. It translates to CASSRGQGPNQPQHF.

The rearrangement links TRBV6-2 or TRBV6-3 to TRBJ1-4, with D uncertain. Germline V lookup: CDR1 MNHEY, CDR2 SVGEGT. V was trimmed by 2 bases and J by 0 bases, leaving 4 bases between them. The CDR3 has 14 amino acids. The CDR3 is CASSYAATNEKLFF. For the CDR3, the DNA is TGTGCCAGCAGTTACGCCGCAACTAATGAAAAACTGTTTTTT.

This clonotype was counted many times. The gene calls are TRBV9 and TRBJ1-4; D unclear. The CDR3 has 15 amino acids. V lost 0 bases and J 12 bases, leaving 18 bases between the germline ends. CDR1 is SGDLS, CDR2 YYNGEE, per germline. The DNA of the CDR3 is TGTGCCAGCAGCGTAGAGGCAGCCCCAAAGGGCCAACTGTTTTTT. It encodes CASSVEAAPKGQLFF.

V is TRBV20-1 and J is TRBJ2-3; D is unclear. V was clipped by 6 bases and J by 0 bases, with 13 bases between them. The germline V gene encodes CDR1 DFQATT and CDR2 SNEGSKA (reference sequence). The CDR3 sequence is 14 residues long. This CDR3 reads CSAQPGSSTDTQYF. The CDR3 bases are TGCAGTGCGCAACCTGGGTCAAGCACAGATACGCAGTATTTT.

The chain joins TRBV7-6 to TRBJ2-1; D remains unclear. Germline-derived CDR1 and CDR2 are SGHVS and FNYEAQ. The CDR3 is 15 residues long. The V gene lost 3 bases and the J gene lost 0 bases, with 9 bases spanning the gap. The CDR3 DNA reads as TGTGCCAGCAGCTTTAACCCGAGCTCCTACAATGAGCAGTTCTTC. Translation gives CASSFNPSSYNEQFF.

This clonotype was seen only a few times. The rearrangement links TRBV5-1 to TRBJ1-2; D ambiguous. Deletions cut 0 bases from V and 7 bases from J, with 13 bases between. The CDR3 consists of 14 residues. Germline V gives CDR1 SGHRS, CDR2 YFSETQ. The CDR3 loop is CASSLASRKAGYTF. As DNA, the CDR3 is TGCGCCAGCAGCTTGGCCAGTCGGAAGGCTGGCTACACCTTC.

The chain joins TRBV20-1 to TRBJ2-7; 15 nucleotides match TRBD2. The V gene's germline CDR1 is DFQATT and CDR2 SNEGSKA (reference sequence). The J segment lost 5 bases and the V segment lost 6 bases, leaving 2 bases of the junction unmatched. The CDR3 sequence is 13 residues long. The CDR3 nucleotides are TGCAGTGCCCGGACTAGCGGGAGGGACGAGCAGTACTTC. Encoded protein: CSARTSGRDEQYF.

This chain links TRBV28 with TRBJ2-2; tentatively, D is TRBD1 or TRBD2 (6 bases each). Trimming took off 1 base at V and 3 bases at J, with 15 bases between the two ends. This CDR3 is built from 17 residues. Germline-derived CDR1 and CDR2 are MDHEN and SYDVKM. The CDR3 is CASSLLRGAGDTGELFF. In nucleotides, the CDR3 is TGTGCCAGCAGTTTATTAAGGGGGGCAGGGGACACCGGGGAGCTGTTTTTT.

This clonotype has at least ten counts. This sequence joins TRBV12-3 or TRBV12-4 and TRBJ1-1; D unresolved. The CDR3 loop spans 15 amino acids. Trimming cost V 1 base and J 0 bases, with 9 bases left between them. The CDR3 coding sequence is TGTGCCAGCAGTTTAGGTGGGAGCGTGAACACTGAAGCTTTCTTT. Encoded protein: CASSLGGSVNTEAFF.

This clonotype was counted only a few times. For the CDR3, the DNA is TGTGTAGCACGCCGGGACTCACGGAGGAACACCGGGGAGCTGTTTTTT. This codes for CVARRDSRRNTGELFF. The chain joins TRBV27 to TRBJ2-2, with D tentatively TRBD2 (6 bases). This CDR3 is built from 16 residues. Germline CDR1 and CDR2: MNHEY and SMNVEV (reference sequence).

This clonotype has ten or more counts. The chain employs TRBV2 and TRBJ2-2; D uncertain. The V gene lost 7 bases and the J gene lost 7 bases, with 10 bases spanning the gap. The CDR3 length is 12 residues. Per the germline V gene, CDR1 is SNHLY and CDR2 is FYNNEI. CDR3 protein: CASTRMGGELFF. The CDR3 DNA reads as TGTGCCAGCACCCGGATGGGCGGGGAGCTGTTTTTT.

This sequence joins TRBV29-1 and TRBJ2-5; D not resolved. This CDR3 is built from 12 residues. Trimming removed 5 bases at V and 3 bases at J, with 10 bases between. Germline CDR1 and CDR2: SQVTM and ANQGSEA. The CDR3 bases are TGCAGCGTTAGCCAGGCAGAAGAGACCCAGTACTTC. Its protein product is CSVSQAEETQYF.

V usage is TRBV7-9 and J usage is TRBJ1-1; D is undetermined. The CDR3 consists of 19 residues. CDR1 and CDR2 from the germline V gene are SEHNR and FQNEAQ (reference sequence). Trimming removed 1 base from V and 1 base from J, with 22 bases in between. As DNA, the CDR3 is TGTGCCAGCAGCTTAGAGCTCGGACGCACTCATCGAACGAACACTGAAGCTTTCTTT. Encoded protein: CASSLELGRTHRTNTEAFF.

In this sample, this clonotype turned up a few times. This sequence joins TRBV7-9 and TRBJ2-1; 9 bases align to TRBD2. There are 18 residues in the CDR3. Trimming cost V 5 bases and J 5 bases; bases outside gene matches: 16. Germline V lookup: CDR1 SEHNR, CDR2 FQNEAQ (reference sequence). The CDR3 bases are TGTGCCAGCAGCCCCCCTCCCCGGCCTAGCGGGAATAACAATGAGCAGTTCTTC. It translates to CASSPPPRPSGNNNEQFF.

V usage is TRBV20-1 and J usage is TRBJ2-7, with a weak D call TRBD2 (6 bases). This CDR3 has 14 amino acids. CDR1 is DFQATT and CDR2 is SNEGSKA in the germline V gene (reference sequence). With 4 bases removed from V and 6 bases from J, the gap between germline ends came to 19 bases. This CDR3 reads CSAKEGGRRSEQYF. The CDR3 DNA follows: TGCAGTGCTAAGGAGGGAGGAAGGCGGTCCGAGCAGTACTTC.

This clonotype was observed a handful of times. The chain links TRBV18 to TRBJ2-1; 7 nucleotides align to TRBD2. The V gene's germline CDR1 is KGHSH and CDR2 LQKENI. The CDR3 is 17 residues long. J lost 1 base, V lost 2 bases, and 8 bases had no gene match. The CDR3, as DNA: TGTGCCAGCTCACCAGTTATTAGCGGGCTATCCTACAATGAGCAGTTCTTC. This sequence encodes CASSPVISGLSYNEQFF.

This chain uses TRBV7-2 with TRBJ2-3; 13 nucleotides line up with TRBD2. The CDR3 has 17 residues. V trimming: 7 bases; J trimming: 2 bases; junction bases outside the gene matches: 9. In germline, CDR1 is SGHTA, CDR2 FQGNSA. The CDR3, as DNA: TGTGCCAGCACCTTTTTGGGGACTAGCGGGAACACAGATACGCAGTATTTT. It encodes CASTFLGTSGNTDTQYF.

This clonotype was found a few times. This sequence joins TRBV6-1 and TRBJ2-2; weak D call: TRBD2 (6 bases). Germline V gene sequence: CDR1 MNHNS, CDR2 SASEGT. Trimming left V 8 bases short and J 5 bases short, with 9 bases between. There are 12 residues in the CDR3. Here the CDR3 DNA reads TGTGCCAGCTGGAGGGGTACCGGGGAGCTGTTTTTT. Its translation: CASWRGTGELFF.

The sample holds many counts of this clonotype. The gene calls are TRBV28 and TRBJ1-2, with a possible D match to TRBD1 (5 bases). This CDR3 comprises 14 residues. With 4 bases removed from V and 4 bases from J, the gap between germline ends came to 13 bases. Germline CDR1 reads MDHEN; CDR2 reads SYDVKM. The CDR3 sequence: CASSWGDGGYGYTF. CDR3 coding DNA: TGTGCCAGCAGTTGGGGGGATGGTGGCTATGGCTACACCTTC.

J is TRBJ1-1 and V is TRBV20-1; tentative D call: TRBD1 (6 bases). The V gene's germline CDR1 is DFQATT and CDR2 SNEGSKA (reference sequence). The CDR3 totals 13 residues. The germline V and J ends were trimmed by 6 bases and 6 bases, with 17 bases remaining between them. For the CDR3, the DNA is TGCAGTGCCGCCCTACAGGGTTACGCTGAAGCTTTCTTT. This encodes CSAALQGYAEAFF.

This clonotype has at least ten counts. The chain has TRBV2 and TRBJ1-5, with 7 bases that match TRBD1. V lost 7 bases to trimming and J lost 8 bases; unmatched junction nucleotides: 11. This CDR3 spans 14 amino acids. The germline V gene encodes CDR1 SNHLY and CDR2 FYNNEI. The CDR3 is CASTGTAPEEPQHF. The CDR3, as DNA: TGTGCCAGCACCGGGACAGCCCCAGAGGAGCCCCAGCATTTT.

The chain employs TRBV6-2 or TRBV6-3 and TRBJ1-1, with TRBD1 as a possible D gene (5 bases). V was pared by 5 bases and J by 8 bases, with 18 bases between. The CDR3 is 14 amino acids. The germline V gene has CDR1 MNHEY and CDR2 SVGEGT. The CDR3 spells CASSPPDKFNEAFF. The CDR3 bases are TGTGCCAGCAGTCCTCCGGACAAATTCAACGAAGCTTTCTTT.

This chain connects TRBV5-1 to TRBJ2-3; TRBD2 agrees at 9 bases. V lost 7 bases and J lost 4; bases outside the gene matches: 4. Germline values: CDR1 SGHRS, CDR2 YFSETQ. This CDR3 comprises 13 residues. The CDR3 region is CASVGGRADTQYF. CDR3 nucleotide sequence: TGCGCCAGCGTCGGCGGGAGGGCAGATACGCAGTATTTT.

About this clonotype: Given a much more abundant clone one base away, this may be a read error. This chain connects TRBV7-9 to TRBJ2-1, with TRBD2 matching over 10 bases. The CDR3 loop spans 15 amino acids. The trim removed 5 bases at V and 4 bases at J, leaving 5 bases unmatched. In germline, CDR1 is SEHNR, CDR2 FQNEAQ (reference sequence). For the CDR3, the DNA is TGTGCCAGCAGCGCCGGGACTAGCGCTTACAATGAGCAGTTCTTC. It is translated as CASSAGTSAYNEQFF.

The sample holds many counts of this clonotype. The CDR3 DNA follows: TGCAGTGCTAGCAAGGGGGGCTACAATGAGCAGTTCTTC. The encoded protein is CSASKGGYNEQFF. This sequence joins TRBV20-1 and TRBJ2-1; D may match TRBD1 or TRBD2 (6 bases each). The ends were cut back, 3 bases at V and 3 bases at J, with 9 bases in the middle. The CDR3 sequence is 13 residues long. Germline V CDR1 and CDR2: DFQATT, SNEGSKA (reference sequence).